Following are 21 T cell receptor beta chains from one sample sequenced in a study of CD8 T cells in Susac syndrome. An input of about 0.5 to 1 ug of RNA was subjected to reverse transcription using random hexamers. In TCRdb, the immunoSEQ multiplex PCR reads were re-called with MiXCR into one record per CDR3 protein. In the table there are about 400,000 distinct CDR3 sequences, more than 80% of which are singletons. The sequenced sample consisted of CD8+ T cells from PBMCs. These TCRs come from a human donor with multiple sclerosis.

The V call is TRBV6-5, the J call TRBJ2-1; TRBD2 matches 11 bases. The germline V gene encodes CDR1 MNHEY and CDR2 SVGAGI. The CDR3 is 17 amino acids. V gave up 0 bases and J gave up 6 bases; unmatched junction bases: 7. DNA of the CDR3: TGTGCCAGCAGTTACTCCAATCTAGCGGGAGGCCCCAATGAGCAGTTCTTC. Translated: CASSYSNLAGGPNEQFF.

This clonotype was detected once. The V gene is TRBV20-1, the J gene TRBJ2-7; 8 nucleotides align to TRBD2. The CDR3 contains 16 residues. V gave up 1 base and J gave up 5 bases; unmatched junction bases: 13. CDR1 and CDR2 from the germline V gene are DFQATT and SNEGSKA (reference sequence). The CDR3: CSARGWREDNSDEQYF. The CDR3 bases are TGCAGTGCTAGAGGTTGGCGGGAGGATAACTCGGACGAGCAGTACTTC.

The rearrangement joins TRBV27 to TRBJ2-5; TRBD1 matches at 8 bases. Germline V lookup: CDR1 MNHEY, CDR2 SMNVEV (reference sequence). The CDR3 loop spans 14 amino acids. V lost 6 bases and J lost 2; bases outside the gene matches: 5. The DNA of the CDR3 is TGTGCCAGCAGCCCAGGGGGCCCTCAAGAGACCCAGTACTTC. This sequence encodes CASSPGGPQETQYF.

The chain recombines TRBV30 with TRBJ2-7, with D perhaps matching TRBD1 (6 bases). Trimming took off 1 base at V and 4 bases at J, with 11 bases between the two ends. The CDR3 runs 13 residues. The germline V gene has CDR1 GTSNPN and CDR2 SVGIG (reference sequence). DNA of the CDR3: TGTGCCTGGAGTGCCGACAGGTTATACGAGCAGTACTTC. This sequence encodes CAWSADRLYEQYF.

This chain uses TRBV27 with TRBJ1-2, with 7 bases matching TRBD1. Trimming at V came to 6 bases and at J to 3 bases, leaving 7 bases not matched to a gene. The CDR3 covers 14 residues. Germline V lookup: CDR1 MNHEY, CDR2 SMNVEV (reference sequence). Here the CDR3 DNA reads TGTGCCAGCAGCCCGGGACAGAACTACTATGGCTACACCTTC. This encodes CASSPGQNYYGYTF.

The chain combines TRBV7-9 with TRBJ1-5; D gene unclear. Germline V gene data show CDR1 as SEHNR and CDR2 as FQNEAQ (reference sequence). The germline V and J ends were trimmed by 5 bases and 0 bases, with 11 bases remaining between them. CDR3 length: 15 residues. The CDR3 loop reads CASSGRGDSNQPQHF. CDR3 bases: TGTGCCAGCAGCGGGCGCGGGGATAGCAATCAGCCCCAGCATTTT.

The J gene is TRBJ2-7, the V gene TRBV30; unclear D gene. With 3 bases removed from V and 7 bases from J, the gap between germline ends came to 16 bases. Germline CDR1 reads GTSNPN; CDR2 reads SVGIG (reference sequence). This CDR3 spans 13 amino acids. CDR3 sequence (DNA): TGTGCCTGGAGCCATGGGCCGATAGGTGAGCAGTACTTC. This encodes CAWSHGPIGEQYF.

The gene calls are TRBV2 and TRBJ2-7, with 8 positions matching TRBD1. The CDR3 runs to 15 residues. Germline assignment: CDR1 SNHLY and CDR2 FYNNEI. Trimming cost V 2 bases and J 4 bases; bases outside gene matches: 7. This CDR3 reads CASSELRTGRYEQYF. The CDR3 region has the DNA TGTGCCAGCAGTGAACTACGGACAGGGAGGTACGAGCAGTACTTC.

V is TRBV7-6 and J is TRBJ2-7; D assignment may be TRBD1 or TRBD2 (5 bases each). CDR1 and CDR2 from the germline V gene are SGHVS and FNYEAQ. Trimming took 5 bases from V and 2 from J, leaving 13 bases between them. The CDR3 has 14 amino acids. The CDR3 loop reads CASSPGDGAYEQYF. In DNA form, the CDR3 reads TGTGCCAGCAGCCCCGGGGACGGAGCCTACGAGCAGTACTTC.

The V and J genes are TRBV4-1 and TRBJ1-1; 7 nucleotides match TRBD1. V lost 4 bases to trimming and J lost 0 bases; unmatched junction nucleotides: 5. Germline V gene data show CDR1 as MGHRA and CDR2 as YSYEKL. CDR3 length: 15 residues. This CDR3 is CASSPGQDVNTEAFF. For the CDR3, the DNA is TGCGCCAGCAGCCCAGGACAGGATGTGAACACTGAAGCTTTCTTT.

This clonotype was counted a few times. V and J are TRBV28 and TRBJ2-2; 8 bases fit TRBD2. J was trimmed by 0 bases and V by 7 bases; bases with no gene match: 4. The CDR3 is 15 amino acids. Germline CDR1 and CDR2: MDHEN and SYDVKM. The CDR3, as DNA: TGTGCCAGCACCTTAGCGGGGACGAACACCGGGGAGCTGTTTTTT. It encodes CASTLAGTNTGELFF.

The chain carries TRBV6-4 and TRBJ1-1; weak D call: TRBD1 (5 bases). CDR1 and CDR2 from the germline V gene are MRHNA and SNTAGT. CDR3 size: 13 residues. V shed 2 bases and J shed 1 base, with 5 bases lying between them. The CDR3 reads CASSDGGNTEAFF. For the CDR3, the DNA is TGTGCCAGCAGTGACGGGGGGAACACTGAAGCTTTCTTT.

CDR3 DNA: TGTGCCAGCAGTTTCCGGGACTACAATGAGCAGTTCTTC. Its translation: CASSFRDYNEQFF. The chain links TRBV6-5 to TRBJ2-1, with D perhaps TRBD2 (5 bases). Germline CDR1 and CDR2: MNHEY and SVGAGI. The CDR3 loop spans 13 amino acids. Trimming stripped 4 bases from V and 3 bases from J, with 7 bases between.

DNA of the CDR3: TGTGCCTGGAGTGTAATTAGGCAGAAAAATGAAAAACTGTTTTTT. Its protein is CAWSVIRQKNEKLFF. This sequence joins TRBV30 and TRBJ1-4; D gene ambiguous. Trimming left V 0 bases short and J 5 bases short, with 13 bases between. The CDR3 is made up of 15 amino acids. Germline values: CDR1 GTSNPN, CDR2 SVGIG (reference sequence).

The rearrangement links TRBV30 to TRBJ2-3, with 8 bases fitting TRBD2. Germline V gene sequence: CDR1 GTSNPN, CDR2 SVGIG (reference sequence). The CDR3 length is 14 residues. The junction had 5 bases not matched to a gene; V was cut back by 4 bases and J by 2 bases. CDR3 sequence (DNA): TGTGCCTGGAACCTAGCGGGTCCCACAGATACGCAGTATTTT. Its translation: CAWNLAGPTDTQYF.

This clonotype occurred a few times. The J gene is TRBJ2-7, the V gene TRBV19; D gene uncertain. The V gene's germline CDR1 is LNHDA and CDR2 SQIVND (reference sequence). The CDR3 spans 14 residues. V gave up 3 bases and J gave up 1 base, with 10 bases separating them. The CDR3 DNA sequence: TGTGCCAGTAGTATCGGGTACGGGTCCTACGAGCAGTACTTC. Protein sequence: CASSIGYGSYEQYF.

J is TRBJ2-3 and V is TRBV6-2 or TRBV6-3; D is perhaps TRBD2 (7 bases). The V end lost 4 bases, the J end lost 2 bases, and 16 bases lay between the germline ends. This CDR3 is 16 amino acids long. The germline gives CDR1 MNHEY, CDR2 SVGEGT. CDR3 sequence: CASSSSGGPFTDTQYF. For the CDR3, the DNA is TGTGCCAGCAGTTCCTCCGGGGGGCCTTTCACAGATACGCAGTATTTT.

The CDR3 DNA reads TGCGCCAGCAGCAACCCAGGGGCTGGGATATACGAGCAGTACTTC. Protein: CASSNPGAGIYEQYF. The V call is TRBV4-1, the J call TRBJ2-7; TRBD1 is a possible D gene (6 bases). This CDR3 region has 15 residues. The V gene's germline CDR1 is MGHRA and CDR2 YSYEKL. V lost 5 bases and J lost 4, with 18 bases in between.

V and J are TRBV12-3 or TRBV12-4 and TRBJ2-2; D is unclear. The V gene lost 1 base and the J gene lost 6 bases, with 6 bases spanning the gap. CDR3 length equals 13 residues. The CDR3 here is CASSLDPSGELFF. The CDR3 DNA sequence: TGTGCCAGCAGTTTAGACCCCTCCGGGGAGCTGTTTTTT.

This clonotype appeared once. This chain joins TRBV27 and TRBJ2-5; TRBD1 matches at 8 bases. With V trimmed by 4 bases and J by 3 bases, 10 bases remained unmatched. Germline values: CDR1 MNHEY, CDR2 SMNVEV (reference sequence). CDR3 length equals 16 residues. CDR3 residues: CASSSNNIQGEETQYF. CDR3 in DNA: TGTGCCAGCAGTTCTAATAATATACAGGGGGAAGAGACCCAGTACTTC.

The V call is TRBV14, the J call TRBJ2-7; 7 bases map to TRBD1. CDR1 is SGHDN and CDR2 is FVKESK in the germline V gene. The CDR3 runs 15 residues. V shed 1 base, J shed 3 bases, and the junction held 6 bases outside the gene matches. CDR3 in DNA: TGTGCCAGCAGCCAAGGACAGGGCGGTGGCTACGAGCAGTACTTC. Translating it yields CASSQGQGGGYEQYF.